This TCR beta chain was profiled in a study of neoadjuvant nivolumab and ipilimumab in lung cancer. Study observations and caveats: Only a small number of samples underwent TCR sequencing.

Using immunoSEQ multiplex PCR, the repertoire was profiled, and TCRdb retains in-frame clones only, with some absent. The table lists 8,000 to 10,000 clones, around 81% of them singletons, with 3% to 3.5% in the top ten. The CDR3 extends over 14 amino acids. CDR1 is LNHDA, CDR2 SQIVND, per germline (reference sequence). Trimming pared 3 bases from V and 7 bases from J, leaving 13 bases between. Concerning this clone itself: Its specificity is not known.

The V gene is TRBV19, the J gene TRBJ1-5; D call uncertain. This specimen was peripheral blood, taken before neoadjuvant nivolumab, alone or with ipilimumab. This receptor was obtained from an adult with non-small cell lung cancer. The CDR3 DNA sequence: TGTGCCAGTAGTATCGAGGGAGGGCGGCAGCCCCAGCATTTT. As protein: CASSIEGGRQPQHF.